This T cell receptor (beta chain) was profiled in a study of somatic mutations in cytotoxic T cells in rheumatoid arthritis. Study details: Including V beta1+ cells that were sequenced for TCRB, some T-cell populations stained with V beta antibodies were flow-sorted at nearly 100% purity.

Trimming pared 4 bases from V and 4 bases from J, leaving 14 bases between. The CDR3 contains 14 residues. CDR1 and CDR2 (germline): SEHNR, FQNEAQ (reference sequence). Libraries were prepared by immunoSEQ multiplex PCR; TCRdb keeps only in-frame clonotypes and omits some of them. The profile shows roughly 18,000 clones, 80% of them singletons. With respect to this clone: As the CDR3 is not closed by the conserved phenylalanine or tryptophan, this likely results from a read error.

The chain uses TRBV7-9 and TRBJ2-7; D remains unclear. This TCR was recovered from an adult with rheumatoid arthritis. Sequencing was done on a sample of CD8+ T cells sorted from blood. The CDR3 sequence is CASSSGLERYEQYL. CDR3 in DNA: TGTGCCAGCAGCTCAGGCCTAGAGAGGTACGAGCAGTACCTC.